What follows describes a single T cell receptor (beta chain). Source study methods: For nucleated cells, counts were estimated from reference gene primer amplification. Measured with immunoSEQ multiplex PCR; TCRdb has only the in-frame clones, and not every one. The DNA was the basis for D and trimming; V, J and clone size are from that table. The sample lists 160,000 or so clones, over 80% occurring once. Germline CDR1 MDHEN, CDR2 SYDVKM. This CDR3 has 13 residues. V was pared by 8 bases and J by 4 bases, with 3 bases of the junction left unmatched. This sample is part of a study of blood T cell repertoires in COVID-19. On the study more broadly: The United States, Italy and Spain supplied acute and convalescent COVID-19 samples.

The chain employs TRBV28 and TRBJ2-5, with 11 bases fitting TRBD2. This receptor was identified in a woman in her sixties or seventies with acute or convalescent COVID-19. Specimen: peripheral blood. The CDR3 DNA follows: TGTGCCAGCTCTAGCGGGAGGTTAGAGACCCAGTACTTC. Translated, it gives CASSSGRLETQYF.